The clone carrying this T cell receptor (beta chain) was seen more than once but under ten times. These data come from a study of T cells after yellow fever vaccination. For TCR, cDNA came from 5'RACE template switching, which added a universal primer site and UMIs. TCRdb analysed the 5' RACE reads with MiXCR anew, one entry per CDR3 protein. The profile covers approximately 96,000 distinct CDR3 sequences, with about 8.4% appearing a single time and approximately 16% taken by the ten largest. The germline CDR1 and CDR2 sequences are LGHNA and YSLEER. This CDR3 has 17 amino acids. The V gene lost 4 bases and the J gene lost 1 base, with 19 bases spanning the gap.

Sequencing was performed on CD8+ T cells not binding an NS4B(214-222) dextramer, sorted from PBMCs, taken more than 14 days after the first yellow fever vaccination. The chain employs TRBV4-3 and TRBJ1-1, with D tentatively TRBD1 (6 bases). The origin of this receptor is a man younger than 35 who received the YFV17D yellow fever vaccine. The CDR3 DNA reads TGCGCCAGCAGCCCGAGGACGGGACACCTCCCGAACACTGAAGCTTTCTTT. This sequence encodes CASSPRTGHLPNTEAFF.